The clone carrying this T cell receptor beta chain was picked up many times. Its antigen is as yet unknown. This specimen belongs to a study of metastatic and nonmetastatic thyroid tumors. Study-wide context: Repertoire data that came from the blood and tumor or nodule tissue of malignant and benign thyroid patients were compared. Study-wide results and caveats: Reported TCR beta diversity, measured in blood and tumor, was significantly higher for malignant thyroid tumors than for benign nodules.

This CDR3 is 12 amino acids long. From germline, CDR1 is DFQATT and CDR2 SNEGSKA (reference sequence). The J segment lost 4 bases and the V segment lost 5 bases, leaving 4 bases of the junction unmatched. Patients underwent thyroid surgery, and none had received any treatment before it. In the authors' workflow: Researchers built a distant-metastasis classifier for papillary thyroid cancer that drew on CDR3 differences across clinicopathological groups. TCRdb redid the clone calls on the PCR reads using MiXCR. For this entry, the V and J calls and clone size follow TCRdb and not the study's own pipeline. The profile covers some 83,000 clones, with roughly an eighth appearing a single time and roughly 9.6% taken by the ten largest.

This receptor was taken from a female donor with papillary thyroid cancer or a benign thyroid nodule (not recorded which). Some clones in this sample may be carry-over from other donors' samples. The chain employs TRBV20-1 and TRBJ1-2, with TRBD1 matching 7 bases. The sequenced material came from tumor tissue. The CDR3 DNA reads as TGCAGTGCTGGGACAGTGGCCTATGGCTACACCTTC. This sequence encodes CSAGTVAYGYTF.